This T cell receptor (beta chain) came from a study of PD-1 blockade in classical Hodgkin lymphoma. Study-wide results and limits: TCR diversity in CD4+, not CD8+, cells rose significantly by C4D1. Relapsed/refractory patients reportedly had lower baseline diversity than newly diagnosed patients.

Clones were sequenced by immunoSEQ multiplex PCR, and TCRdb holds only the in-frame ones, with some missing. The table includes tens of thousands of clones, around nine tenths detected once. Worth noting for this clone: Its antigen remains unidentified.

With V trimmed by 5 bases and J by 7 bases, 10 bases remained unmatched. The germline V gene has CDR1 SGHTA and CDR2 FQGNSA. The CDR3 totals 15 residues. Time point described: cycle 4 day 1 (C4D1), after six to seven weeks of nivolumab. The patients all showed relapse after autologous stem cell transplantation, while their brentuximab vedotin exposure varied. This sequence originates from a human donor with classical Hodgkin lymphoma. This sample comprised peripheral blood mononuclear cells (PBMCs), obtained before the fourth cycle of nivolumab. V and J are TRBV7-2 and TRBJ2-2; 7 nucleotides agree with TRBD1. The CDR3 sequence is CASSPRQGGGGELFF. For the CDR3, the DNA is TGTGCCAGCAGCCCTCGACAGGGTGGGGGCGGGGAGCTGTTTTTT.